This TCR beta chain was retrieved from a study of cytomegalovirus exposure and HLA in healthy donors. Study-wide background: Membership in the Caucasian-associated ancestry cluster was found for around four fifths of 350 to 450 genotyped donors.

Notes on the study in general: A later analysis found common viral pathogens apparently linked to several of the most significant clusters. Follow-up analysis later connected one missense variant in DCLRE1C with trimming of TCR beta V- and J-genes. Apparent HLA restriction characterized most CMV-associated TCR beta chains in a later analysis.

Turning to this clone: What it recognizes is unknown.

V lost 5 bases and J 4 bases, leaving 17 bases between the germline ends. The CDR3 is made up of 15 amino acids. Germline V gives CDR1 SNHLY, CDR2 FYNNEI. Amplification used 60 Vbeta primers and 13 Jbeta primers. The protocol was immunoSEQ multiplex PCR, while the TCRdb copy is restricted to in-frame clones and leaves out a portion. This sample has 150,000 to 200,000 clones, with more than 60% found just once. The V call is TRBV2, the J call TRBJ1-2, with D perhaps TRBD1 (6 bases). The sequence came from a middle-aged woman in good health and CMV-seropositive. The sequenced sample was PBMCs. For the CDR3, the DNA is TGTGCCAGCAGTAAAAACAGGGATCCTGGCTATGGCTACACCTTC. Amino acids: CASSKNRDPGYGYTF. Full variable domain (remainder filled in from reference TRBV2 and TRBJ1-2): EPEVTQTPSHQVTQMGQEVILRCVPISNHLYFYWYRQILGQKVEFLVSFYNNEISEKSEIFDDQFSVERPDGSNFTLKIRSTKLEDSAMYFCASSKNRDPGYGYTFGSGTRLTVV.